This TCR beta chain was identified during a study of preoperative IRX-2 immunotherapy in early breast cancer. From germline, CDR1 is SGHAT and CDR2 FQNNGV. J lost 6 bases, V lost 0 bases, and 8 bases had no gene match. This CDR3 contains 16 residues. Assay used: immunoSEQ multiplex PCR; TCRdb lists only in-frame clones, some missing. This sample yields about 25,000 clones, of which 85% to 95% are seen a single time; roughly 17% belongs to the top ten. Regarding treatment: preoperative locoregional IRX-2 cytokine immunotherapy. Preoperative locoregional IRX-2 cytokine immunotherapy was tested in the phase Ib source study.

The sequence derives from a human donor with breast cancer. Here the sequenced sample was tumor tissue, taken after IRX-2 immunotherapy. The chain has TRBV11-2 and TRBJ2-7; 10 nucleotides agree with TRBD1. The CDR3 coding sequence is TGTGCCAGCAGCTTAGATTGGGGTGACAGGGGGCTCGAGCAGTACTTC. Translating it yields CASSLDWGDRGLEQYF. Together with reference TRBV11-2 and TRBJ2-7, the CDR3 gives the full variable domain: EAGVAQSPRYKIIEKRQSVAFWCNPISGHATLYWYQQILGQGPKLLIQFQNNGVVDDSQLPKDRFSAERLKGVDSTLKIQPAKLEDSAVYLCASSLDWGDRGLEQYFGPGTRLTVT.